The next 3 T cell receptor beta chains were all read from a single sample in a study of lymphopenia after photon versus proton radiotherapy. The protocol was immunoSEQ multiplex PCR, while the TCRdb copy is restricted to in-frame clones and leaves out a portion. The table records more than 50,000 clones, around 80% of them present only once. The starting material was peripheral blood, obtained from a patient treated with photon-based radiotherapy. Source of these receptors: a man between 45 and 60 years old with gastric cancer.

The chain joins TRBV30 to TRBJ2-1; 9 bases are a match to TRBD1. V was clipped by 2 bases and J by 1 base; unmatched bases: 3. This CDR3 contains 15 residues. In germline, CDR1 is GTSNPN, CDR2 SVGIG (reference sequence). This CDR3 is CAWSQDRGSYNEQFF. The CDR3 bases are TGTGCCTGGAGTCAAGACAGGGGGTCCTACAATGAGCAGTTCTTC.

A word on this clone: This likely came from a read error, as a far larger clone is one base away. The same CDR3 arises from other DNA sequences in this sample as well. The chain carries TRBV6-9 and TRBJ2-7, with D maybe TRBD1 (7 bases). V gave up 3 bases and J gave up 1 base, with 13 bases separating them. Germline V CDR1 and CDR2: MNHGY, SVAAGI. The CDR3 is made up of 15 amino acids. The CDR3 bases are TGTGCCAGCAGTTACGAAGCAGGGGGGTCCTACGAGCAGTACTTC. Translation gives CASSYEAGGSYEQYF.

The J gene is TRBJ1-5, the V gene TRBV10-3; D perhaps matches TRBD1 (6 bases). V was cut by 2 bases and J by 6 bases, with 8 bases left in between. CDR3 size: 13 residues. The germline V gene has CDR1 ENHRY and CDR2 SYGVKD. CDR3 nucleotides: TGTGCCATCAGTGAGGGGGGCTCTCAGCCCCAGCATTTT. This encodes CAISEGGSQPQHF.